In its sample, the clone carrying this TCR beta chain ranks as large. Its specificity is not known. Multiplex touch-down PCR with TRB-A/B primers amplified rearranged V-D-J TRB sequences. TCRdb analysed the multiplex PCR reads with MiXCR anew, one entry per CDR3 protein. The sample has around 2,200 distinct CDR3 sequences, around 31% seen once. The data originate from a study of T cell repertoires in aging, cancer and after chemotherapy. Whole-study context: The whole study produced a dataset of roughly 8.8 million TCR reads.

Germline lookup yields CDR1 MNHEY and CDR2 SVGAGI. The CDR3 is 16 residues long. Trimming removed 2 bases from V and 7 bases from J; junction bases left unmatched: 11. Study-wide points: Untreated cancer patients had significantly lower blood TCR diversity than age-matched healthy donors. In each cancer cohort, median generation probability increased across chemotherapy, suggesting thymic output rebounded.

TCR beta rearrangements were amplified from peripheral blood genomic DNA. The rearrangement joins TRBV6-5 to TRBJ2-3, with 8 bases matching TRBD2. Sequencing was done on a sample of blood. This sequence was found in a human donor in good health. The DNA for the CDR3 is TGTGCCAGCAGTTACACGCCGGGACTAGGGGGGTATACGCAGTATTTT. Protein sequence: CASSYTPGLGGYTQYF.